These 8 T cell receptor beta chains share one sample of origin, sequenced in a study of Graves' ophthalmopathy and Graves' hyperthyroidism. Amplification of the TCR beta CDR3 regions used RNA transcripts (as template). After a first-round RT-PCR with HTBI primers, a second-round multiplex PCR was run. TCRdb itself ran the multiplex PCR reads through MiXCR, one entry per CDR3 protein. The sample records fewer than 400,000 distinct CDR3 sequences, about a sixth being singletons. Source material: peripheral blood. These receptors were taken from a woman younger than 30 with Graves' ophthalmopathy.

This clonotype was picked up many times. The gene calls are TRBV6-1 and TRBJ2-2, with D unresolved. Per the germline V gene, CDR1 is MNHNS and CDR2 is SASEGT. The ends were cut back, 8 bases at V and 6 bases at J, with 22 bases in the middle. The CDR3 extends over 16 amino acids. The CDR3 spells CASRLELTPRPGELFF. As DNA, the CDR3 is TGTGCCAGCCGGTTGGAGCTAACACCCCGCCCCGGGGAGCTGTTTTTT.

This clonotype has ten or more counts. V gene TRBV5-5 combines with J gene TRBJ2-2; 9 nucleotides align to TRBD2. CDR3 length: 16 amino acids. Germline assignment: CDR1 SGHKS and CDR2 YYEKEE (reference sequence). The V and J ends lost 0 bases and 4 bases, in that order; junction bases with no gene match: 4. As DNA, the CDR3 is TGTGCCAGCAGCTTGGCCCTAGCGGGGCCCACCGGGGAGCTGTTTTTT. It specifies CASSLALAGPTGELFF.

The chain joins TRBV6-2 or TRBV6-3 to TRBJ2-4, with a tentative D call TRBD1 (5 bases). The length of the CDR3 is 20 residues. V dropped 0 bases and J dropped 0 bases, with 21 bases sitting between them. Germline V gene sequence: CDR1 MNHEY, CDR2 SVGEGT. The CDR3 here is CASSYSAGREKGIAKNIQYF. In nucleotides, the CDR3 is TGTGCCAGCAGTTACTCGGCAGGGCGTGAGAAGGGAATAGCCAAAAACATTCAGTACTTC.

This clonotype showed up many times. This chain connects TRBV20-1 to TRBJ1-5, with D tentatively TRBD1 (6 bases). The CDR3 is 20 residues long. Germline values: CDR1 DFQATT, CDR2 SNEGSKA (reference sequence). The V end was cut by 0 bases, the J end by 0 bases, with 24 bases between. CDR3 region: CSARDPNIGGAAYSNQPQHF. The CDR3 DNA reads as TGCAGTGCTAGAGATCCCAACATCGGGGGCGCCGCTTATAGCAATCAGCCCCAGCATTTT.

The rearrangement joins TRBV7-9 to TRBJ1-6; 7 nucleotides align to TRBD1. The CDR3 runs 16 residues. After removal of 5 bases from V and 7 bases from J, the junction contained 11 bases not matched to a gene. CDR1 is SEHNR and CDR2 is FQNEAQ in the germline V gene (reference sequence). The CDR3, as DNA: TGTGCCAGCAGCCCGAACCCCAGGGGGAGAAATTCACCCCTCCACTTT. It codes for CASSPNPRGRNSPLHF.

This clonotype was picked up many times. The chain recombines TRBV9 with TRBJ2-2; D remains ambiguous. V was shortened by 2 bases and J by 4 bases, with 6 bases between the two germline ends. Germline loops: CDR1 SGDLS, CDR2 YYNGEE. This CDR3 spans 13 amino acids. The CDR3 region is CASSVASTGELFF. The CDR3, as DNA: TGTGCCAGCAGCGTGGCTAGCACCGGGGAGCTGTTTTTT.

This clonotype came up many times. This chain connects TRBV28 to TRBJ1-2; D gene unclear. CDR3 size: 14 residues. Deletions cut 8 bases from V and 7 bases from J, with 20 bases between. Germline V gene sequence: CDR1 MDHEN, CDR2 SYDVKM. CDR3 in DNA: TGTGCCAGCTCCCGGAGAGGTACCCTAGGTGGCTACACCTTC. Its protein is CASSRRGTLGGYTF.

A remark on this clonotype: A much larger clone sits a single nucleotide away, making a read error possible. The V call is TRBV20-1, the J call TRBJ2-7, with D tentatively TRBD1 or TRBD2 (7 bases each). The V end lost 6 bases, the J end lost 2 bases, and 20 bases lay between the germline ends. Germline loops: CDR1 DFQATT, CDR2 SNEGSKA (reference sequence). The CDR3 totals 15 residues. CDR3 in DNA: TGCAGTGCGTGGATCCGCAGGGGGGGGCCCTACGAGCAGTACTTC. This encodes CSAWIRRGGPYEQYF.